This TCR beta chain was sequenced during a study of blood T cell repertoires in COVID-19. Study-wide background: The origin of the acute and convalescent COVID-19 samples was the United States, Italy and Spain. The analysed material was cDNA or gDNA that came from T cells, B-cell-depleted T cells, or PBMCs.

How the authors handled the data: Nucleated cell number was recorded as an estimate derived from reference gene primer amplification. Measured with immunoSEQ multiplex PCR; TCRdb has only the in-frame clones, and not every one. V, J and clone size reflect that table, while D and trimming were determined from the DNA. The table records 80,000 to 95,000 clones, under 90% of them present only once. Deletions cut 5 bases from V and 1 base from J, with 15 bases between. This CDR3 has 15 residues. CDR1 is SGHRS, CDR2 YFSETQ, per germline. The source material was peripheral blood. The chain couples TRBV5-1 to TRBJ1-1, with D possibly being TRBD1 (5 bases). The source of this sequence is a woman between 70 and 85 years old with acute or convalescent COVID-19. The CDR3 bases are TGCGCCAGCAGTCTCCGGGACGGGGGGAACACTGAAGCTTTCTTT. It is translated as CASSLRDGGNTEAFF.